Each of the 12 T cell receptor beta chains below was sequenced from the same sample in a study of T cells in Graves' hyperthyroidism and ophthalmopathy. TCR beta CDR3 regions were amplified from RNA. HTBI primers drove first-round RT-PCR of the TCR CDR3. TCRdb redid the calling of the multiplex PCR reads with MiXCR, one entry per CDR3 protein. The sample records fewer than 40,000 distinct CDR3 sequences, under 65% being singletons. The specimen was blood. The receptors shown here come from a woman between 40 and 55 years old with Graves' ophthalmopathy.

This chain uses TRBV6-1 with TRBJ1-2; D may be TRBD1 (6 bases). V was clipped by 5 bases and J by 7 bases, with 11 bases between them. The CDR3 length is 12 residues. The germline gives CDR1 MNHNS, CDR2 SASEGT. The CDR3 sequence: CASSNRGCGYTF. The CDR3 nucleotides are TGTGCCAGCAGTAATAGGGGGTGTGGCTACACCTTC.

The chain recombines TRBV9 with TRBJ2-7; maybe TRBD2 (9 bases). Trimming cost V 0 bases and J 8 bases, with 21 bases left between them. The length of the CDR3 is 16 residues. Germline CDR1 and CDR2: SGDLS and YYNGEE. CDR3 region: CASSVASGTGPTKQYF. CDR3 bases: TGTGCCAGCAGCGTAGCTAGCGGGACAGGTCCTACGAAGCAGTACTTC.

The gene calls are TRBV9 and TRBJ2-1; 8 positions match TRBD2. Trimming removed 6 bases from V and 8 bases from J; junction bases left unmatched: 13. Germline loops: CDR1 SGDLS, CDR2 YYNGEE. The CDR3 contains 15 residues. CDR3 amino acids: CASTRAGAPSDEQFF. CDR3 in DNA: TGTGCCAGCACCCGAGCGGGAGCTCCCTCGGATGAGCAGTTCTTC.

This clonotype was recorded at least ten times. The genes are TRBV6-1 and TRBJ1-4; D perhaps matches TRBD1 (5 bases). The CDR3 loop spans 14 amino acids. Germline V gene sequence: CDR1 MNHNS, CDR2 SASEGT. V was clipped by 6 bases and J by 3 bases, with 11 bases between them. This CDR3 is CASSAGRSNEKLFF. The CDR3 nucleotides read TGTGCCAGCAGCGCAGGGAGGTCTAATGAAAAACTGTTTTTT.

Many counts were recorded for this clonotype. The V call is TRBV2, the J call TRBJ2-3; TRBD2 aligns across 12 bases. Germline assignment: CDR1 SNHLY and CDR2 FYNNEI. Germline trimming cut 1 base from V and 0 bases from J; bases unmatched to any gene: 11. The CDR3 runs 20 residues. The CDR3 DNA reads TGTGCCAGCAGTGAAGTGCCTAGCGGGAGGGCGTATACTAGCACAGATACGCAGTATTTT. Encoded protein: CASSEVPSGRAYTSTDTQYF.

The chain has TRBV6-6 and TRBJ2-6; D is unclear. The CDR3 is 20 amino acids. CDR1 and CDR2 from the germline V gene are MNHNY and SVGAGI (reference sequence). Trimming cost V 5 bases and J 2 bases, with 25 bases left between them. The CDR3 protein is CASSEATALHGRTGANVLTF. As DNA, the CDR3 is TGTGCCAGCAGTGAAGCCACAGCGCTGCATGGCCGTACTGGGGCCAACGTCCTGACTTTC.

This rearrangement joins TRBV9 to TRBJ1-6; unclear D gene. Germline loops: CDR1 SGDLS, CDR2 YYNGEE. V lost 0 bases, J lost 9 bases, and 7 bases lay in between. The CDR3 extends over 13 amino acids. The CDR3: CASSVGRGSPLHF. The CDR3 DNA reads as TGTGCCAGCAGCGTAGGTCGGGGTTCACCCCTCCACTTT.

This clonotype has a count of ten or more. Just one base apart from a much larger clone, this may be a read error. The chain couples TRBV20-1 to TRBJ1-2; 8 positions match TRBD1. CDR3 length equals 15 residues. The ends lost 1 base at V and 12 bases at J; junction bases unmatched: 16. Germline V lookup: CDR1 DFQATT, CDR2 SNEGSKA (reference sequence). CDR3 loop: CSARVLSDRGRGHTF. Written as DNA, the CDR3 is TGCAGTGCTAGAGTTCTTTCAGACAGGGGTAGGGGCCACACCTTC.

This chain joins TRBV20-1 and TRBJ2-6; D is undetermined. V shed 3 bases and J shed 4 bases, with 7 bases lying between them. This CDR3 comprises 13 residues. Looked up from germline, CDR1 is DFQATT and CDR2 is SNEGSKA (reference sequence). CDR3 sequence: CSASNPGANVLTF. The CDR3 region has the DNA TGCAGTGCTAGTAATCCCGGGGCCAACGTCCTGACTTTC.

V gene TRBV6-1 combines with J gene TRBJ1-1; 7 nucleotides match TRBD1. This CDR3 is 16 amino acids long. After removal of 7 bases from V and 1 base from J, the junction contained 12 bases not matched to a gene. Germline V lookup: CDR1 MNHNS, CDR2 SASEGT. As DNA, the CDR3 is TGTGCCAGCAAAGAGGGAGGGACAGTTAAGAACACTGAAGCTTTCTTT. Protein product: CASKEGGTVKNTEAFF.

The chain joins TRBV6-4 to TRBJ1-1; 8 bases match TRBD1. The V segment lost 3 bases and the J segment 3 bases; nucleotides outside the gene matches: 6. This CDR3 has 15 amino acids. Per germline, CDR1 MRHNA and CDR2 SNTAGT. The CDR3 DNA reads as TGTGCCAGCAGTGAGGACAGGGTGAGCGACACTGAAGCTTTCTTT. Its protein product is CASSEDRVSDTEAFF.

This clonotype was recorded many times. The CDR3 DNA is TGTGCCAGCAGCTTATCGAATGAGCAGTTCTTC. Its translation: CASSLSNEQFF. The chain is built from TRBV7-3 and TRBJ2-1; D gene uncertain. Germline CDR1 and CDR2: SGHTA and FQGTGA. Trimming stripped 2 bases from V and 7 bases from J, with 3 bases between. This CDR3 is built from 11 residues. The full variable domain, completed using reference TRBV7-3 and TRBJ2-1, is GAGVSQTPSNKVTEKGKYVELRCDPISGHTALYWYRQSLGQGPEFLIYFQGTGAADDSGLPNDRFFAVRPEGSVSTLKIQRTERGDSAVYLCASSLSNEQFFGPGTRLTVL.